This entry concerns a single TCR beta chain. The antigen it binds to is not known. Base qualities are missing; no much larger clone stands one base away. Whole blood was collected in K2EDTA tubes by collaborating institutions according to the institutions' own protocols. Collaborator samples were shipped for TCRbeta analysis as frozen whole blood, isolated PBMCs, or DNA extracted from either sample type. The sample belongs to a study of blood T cell repertoires in COVID-19 (dated by TCRdb to the early 2020s). Regarding the research as a whole: The collaborator samples originated in the United States, Italy and Spain and spanned the acute and convalescent phases of COVID-19. Where available, HLA class I and class II types were taken from metadata supplied by the sample provider and were not determined by assay-based typing. The material from the prospective study consisted of cDNA or gDNA derived from T cells, B-cell-depleted T cells, or PBMCs. Sample metadata almost always included a de-identified subject ID, COVID-19 status, age in years and sex. The repertoires were released in a freely available public database meant as a resource for research on the immune response to SARS-CoV-2. Deeply sampled blood TCRbeta repertoires from subjects exposed to, actively infected with, or recovered from COVID-19 were included in the dataset. The samples were drawn from two sources: the first 160 participants of the ongoing ImmuneRACE study, and 950 to 1,500 subjects contributed by 6 global collaborators. General findings and caveats noted by the study authors: How much clinical and demographic metadata was included differed by source and by participant, and the metadata was provided uncurated.

Trimmed from V: 4 bases; trimmed from J: 8 bases; junction bases lacking a gene match: 3. The CDR3 holds 13 amino acids from the cysteine to the phenylalanine. Just the 39-base CDR3 DNA is kept, in frame starting at base 1. The germline V gene encodes CDR1 MGHDK and CDR2 SYGVNS. TCRbeta CDR3 regions were amplified from genomic DNA by means of the immunoSEQ Assay, a bias-controlled multiplex PCR. The original pipeline was this. Nucleated cell counts per sample were estimated from amplification of reference gene primers within the assay. To quantify the absolute abundance of each unique TCRbeta CDR3 rearrangement, sequence reads were collapsed and filtered. For each sample, productive Simpson clonality was calculated as the square root of Simpson's diversity index across productive rearrangements. TCRdb stores this immuneACCESS table with in-frame sequences only. Part of the clones is absent; in the studies checked, under half of the shortfall reflects unresolved V genes, and no reason is known for the rest. Clone size and V and J calls were adopted from that table, with D and trimming inferred from the DNA. The table for this sample lists about 76,000 clones; 83% of them were counted only once. Together, the top ten hold approximately 40% of the sample.

Sequencing was performed on peripheral blood. The receptor was derived from a man at least 80 years old with acute or convalescent COVID-19. Rearrangement joined TRBV25-1 to TRBJ2-1; TRBD1 fits 9 bases in the junction. At the DNA level, the sequence is TGTGCCAGCAGTGCGGACAGGGGCGATGAGCAGTTCTTC. Translated, it gives CASSADRGDEQFF.